This T cell receptor beta chain was sequenced for a study of blood T cell repertoires in COVID-19. The overall study: Acute and convalescent COVID-19 samples came from the United States, Italy and Spain. T cells, B-cell-depleted T cells, or PBMCs provided the cDNA or gDNA that served as material.

As originally analysed: Reference gene primer amplification gave nucleated cell count estimates. Sequencing was performed with immunoSEQ multiplex PCR; in TCRdb, only in-frame clones are kept and a portion is missing. D and trimming come from the DNA, and the V and J calls and clone size come from that table. The repertoire holds about 200,000 clones, with about nine tenths as singletons. Material for sequencing was peripheral blood. The sequence was collected from a man older than 75 with acute or convalescent COVID-19.

The CDR3 protein is CASSLTGGPTLNYGYTF. CDR3 nucleotides: TGTGCCAGCTCCCTCACAGGGGGCCCTACACTTAACTATGGCTACACCTTC. The chain combines TRBV18 with TRBJ1-2; 9 positions agree with TRBD1. Germline V gives CDR1 KGHSH, CDR2 LQKENI. Trimming at V came to 6 bases and at J to 1 base, leaving 12 bases not matched to a gene. The CDR3 runs to 17 residues.